A selection of T cell receptor beta chains follows, all from one sample in a study of OX40 agonist ivuxolimab in advanced cancers. Repertoires were generated with immunoSEQ multiplex PCR, while TCRdb's copy carries only in-frame clones and drops some. The sample shows roughly 150,000 clones, 94% of them seen only once. Sequenced material: CD4+ or CD8+ T cells sorted from blood, taken in a trial of the OX40 agonist ivuxolimab. Every receptor here comes from an adult with an advanced solid tumor such as melanoma, head and neck, liver or kidney cancer. The CDR3 runs from the conserved cysteine through the conserved F or W.

V | CDR3
TRBV5-5 | CASSFNIRGATNEKLFF
TRBV7-2 | CASSLGAQETQYF
TRBV20-1 | CSVTRTDEAFF
TRBV5-1 | CASSFGTSGPSYEQYF
TRBV10-2 | CASKGGGVPDNEQFF
TRBV6-5 | CASNLIQGMNTEAFF
TRBV14 | CASSQDRVLRGYTF
TRBV6-1 | CASIDVQGMKAFF
TRBV7-2 | CASSSLLLRGTDTQYF
TRBV5-6 | CASSGGGGTAGYGYTF
TRBV28 | CASRQGRRLVAFF
TRBV7-2 | CASSPRTGPGNTIYF
TRBV2 | CASSGTRGNTEAFF
TRBV5-1 | CASSLGGQAFYEQYF
TRBV9 | CASSVSPGDYEQYF
TRBV6-1 | CASRSTDTQYF
TRBV7-2 | CASSLAWRELFF
TRBV7-8 | CASSLKSLAGVSGGADTQYF
TRBV28 | CASTTGTGANEQYF
TRBV19 | CASSIRVGQGGYEQYF
TRBV6-4 | CASSARGGLASDTQYF
TRBV6-1 | CASSEYNGSTDTQYF
TRBV5-1 | CASTLHGQGRGANTGELFF
TRBV10-3 | CAISETANYGYTF
TRBV7-2 | CASSTRDSHEQYF